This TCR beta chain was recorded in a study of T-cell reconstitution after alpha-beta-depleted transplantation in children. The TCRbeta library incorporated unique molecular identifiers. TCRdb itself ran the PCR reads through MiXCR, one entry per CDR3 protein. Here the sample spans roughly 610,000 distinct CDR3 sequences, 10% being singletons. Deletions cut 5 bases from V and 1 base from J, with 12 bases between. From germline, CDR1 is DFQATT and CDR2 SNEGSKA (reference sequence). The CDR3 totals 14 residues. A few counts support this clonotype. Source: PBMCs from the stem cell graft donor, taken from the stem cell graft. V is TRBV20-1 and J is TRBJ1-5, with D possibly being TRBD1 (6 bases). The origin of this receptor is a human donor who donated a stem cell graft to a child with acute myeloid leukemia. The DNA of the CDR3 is TGCAGTGCTTTCAGGGGATTAAGCAATCAGCCCCAGCATTTT. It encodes CSAFRGLSNQPQHF.